One and the same sample provided the 7 T cell receptor beta chains below, sequenced in a study of blood T cell repertoires in COVID-19. Profiled with immunoSEQ multiplex PCR; TCRdb holds only in-frame clones, not every one. The profile covers roughly 240,000 clones, with approximately 86% appearing a single time and 3.6% taken by the ten largest. The sample comprised peripheral blood. Receptor source: a man aged 18 to 30 with active or convalescent COVID-19.

The J gene is TRBJ1-3, the V gene TRBV19; tentatively, D is TRBD1 (6 bases). Per germline, CDR1 LNHDA and CDR2 SQIVND (reference sequence). This CDR3 is 16 amino acids long. Trimming shortened V by 5 bases and J by 0 bases, and 14 bases separated the two germline ends. The CDR3 is CASSLTGMGSGNTIYF. The CDR3 bases are TGTGCCAGTAGTTTAACAGGGATGGGCTCTGGAAACACCATATATTTT. The complete variable domain, with remaining parts taken from reference TRBV19 and TRBJ1-3, reads DGGITQSPKYLFRKEGQNVTLSCEQNLNHDAMYWYRQDPGQGLRLIYYSQIVNDFQKGDIAEGYSVSREKKESFPLTVTSAQKNPTAFYLCASSLTGMGSGNTIYFGEGSWLTVV.

V usage is TRBV6-2 or TRBV6-3 and J usage is TRBJ2-5; possibly TRBD2 for D (5 bases). Germline loops: CDR1 MNHEY, CDR2 SVGEGT. The CDR3 contains 15 residues. The V end lost 4 bases, the J end lost 5 bases, and 17 bases lay between the germline ends. The CDR3 region is CASSSLAPASETQYF. In nucleotides, the CDR3 is TGTGCCAGCAGTTCGCTAGCCCCTGCCTCGGAGACCCAGTACTTC.

This chain uses TRBV24-1 with TRBJ2-1, with D tentatively TRBD1 (6 bases). This CDR3 is built from 15 residues. V lost 2 bases and J lost 4, with 11 bases in between. From germline, CDR1 is KGHDR and CDR2 SFDVKD. In DNA form, the CDR3 reads TGTGCCACCAGTGATTGGACAGCTTTGTACAATGAGCAGTTCTTC. This translates into CATSDWTALYNEQFF.

This clone was picked up a small number of times. This chain links TRBV6-5 with TRBJ1-6, with 9 bases identical to TRBD1. CDR3 size: 12 residues. Unmatched junction bases numbered 1, after V lost 8 bases and J lost 8 bases. Germline assignment: CDR1 MNHEY and CDR2 SVGAGI. CDR3 in amino acids: CASRTGDSPLHF. Here the CDR3 DNA reads TGTGCCAGCCGGACAGGGGATTCACCCCTCCACTTT.

The chain recombines TRBV6-2 or TRBV6-3 with TRBJ2-1, with 11 bases that match TRBD2. The germline CDR1 and CDR2 sequences are MNHEY and SVGEGT. The CDR3 has 16 residues. The junction had 4 bases not matched to a gene; V was cut back by 0 bases and J by 6 bases. CDR3 DNA: TGTGCCAGCAGTTACTCACTAGCGGGAGCTAGCAATGAGCAGTTCTTC. This gives the protein CASSYSLAGASNEQFF.

V usage is TRBV5-1 and J usage is TRBJ2-7, with D possibly being TRBD1 (5 bases). V was cut by 0 bases and J by 6 bases, with 10 bases left in between. Germline V lookup: CDR1 SGHRS, CDR2 YFSETQ. The CDR3 extends over 13 amino acids. In DNA form, the CDR3 reads TGCGCCAGCAGCTTGGTAGGGGAAATCGAGCAGTACTTC. Encoded protein: CASSLVGEIEQYF.

Details on this clone: The junction does not match germline at one end; this may be a read error. This chain joins TRBV19 and TRBJ2-3; the match to TRBD2 covers 11 bases. From germline, CDR1 is LNHDA and CDR2 SQIVND (reference sequence). CDR3 length: 13 amino acids. As DNA, the CDR3 is TGTGCCAGTAGTATCGGTAGCGGGGGGGCCAGGGATTTT. This gives the protein CASSIGSGGARDF. The full variable domain, with the rest looked up from reference TRBV19 and TRBJ2-3, is DGGITQSPKYLFRKEGQNVTLSCEQNLNHDAMYWYRQDPGQGLRLIYYSQIVNDFQKGDIAEGYSVSREKKESFPLTVTSAQKNPTAFYLCASSIGSGGARDFGPGTRLTVL.